The 29 T cell receptor beta chains listed next were all sequenced from one sample in a study of blood T cell repertoires in COVID-19. Produced via immunoSEQ multiplex PCR; TCRdb's table is partial and in-frame only. Of 200,000 to 250,000 clones listed, about 85% are singletons. The material sequenced was peripheral blood. Receptors originate from a young man with active or convalescent COVID-19.

J is TRBJ1-2 and V is TRBV6-1; tentative D call: TRBD1 (5 bases). V gave up 2 bases and J gave up 6 bases, with 13 bases separating them. The CDR3 is made up of 14 amino acids. The germline V gene has CDR1 MNHNS and CDR2 SASEGT. DNA of the CDR3: TGTGCCAGCAGTGAACTTGGGACTATAAATGGCTACACCTTC. Its protein is CASSELGTINGYTF.

The chain links TRBV25-1 to TRBJ1-2; D possibly corresponds to TRBD1 (5 bases). Per the germline V gene, CDR1 is MGHDK and CDR2 is SYGVNS. The V end was cut by 3 bases, the J end by 3 bases, with 11 bases between. The CDR3 sequence is 14 residues long. The CDR3 coding sequence is TGTGCCAGCAGTGAGCTTGGACACCACTATGGCTACACCTTC. As protein: CASSELGHHYGYTF.

The chain is built from TRBV2 and TRBJ2-7, with D tentatively TRBD1 (6 bases). V lost 6 bases and J 3 bases, leaving 15 bases between the germline ends. The CDR3 is 14 residues long. In germline, CDR1 is SNHLY, CDR2 FYNNEI. The DNA for the CDR3 is TGTGCCAGCAGGGAACAGGGCCTAGGCTACGAGCAGTACTTC. Its translation is CASREQGLGYEQYF. The variable domain in full, completed from reference TRBV2 and TRBJ2-7, reads EPEVTQTPSHQVTQMGQEVILRCVPISNHLYFYWYRQILGQKVEFLVSFYNNEISEKSEIFDDQFSVERPDGSNFTLKIRSTKLEDSAMYFCASREQGLGYEQYFGPGTRLTVT.

V is TRBV7-9 and J is TRBJ2-7, with unresolved D. CDR1 and CDR2 from the germline V gene are SEHNR and FQNEAQ (reference sequence). Trimming left V 2 bases short and J 0 bases short, with 11 bases between. The length of the CDR3 is 15 residues. CDR3 sequence: CASSLPLVSSYEQYF. The CDR3 bases are TGTGCCAGCAGCTTACCCCTAGTTAGCTCCTACGAGCAGTACTTC.

The chain carries TRBV28 and TRBJ2-7; 9 bases are a match to TRBD1. CDR1 is MDHEN, CDR2 SYDVKM, per germline. This CDR3 has 17 amino acids. V trimming: 7 bases; J trimming: 4 bases; junction bases outside the gene matches: 17. CDR3 bases: TGTGCCAGCACCAAAGAGAGGGGGACAGGGATAAGGTACGAGCAGTACTTC. Translating gives CASTKERGTGIRYEQYF.

The chain joins TRBV25-1 to TRBJ2-7; TRBD2 matches at 11 bases. This CDR3 contains 15 residues. Germline lookup yields CDR1 MGHDK and CDR2 SYGVNS. Trimming at V came to 4 bases and at J to 4 bases, leaving 6 bases not matched to a gene. The CDR3, as DNA: TGTGCCAGCAGTGTCCTAGCGGGGGGCCCGTACGAGCAGTACTTC. Protein: CASSVLAGGPYEQYF.

The chain joins TRBV10-3 to TRBJ1-1; D uncertain. The germline V and J ends were trimmed by 5 bases and 7 bases, with 11 bases remaining between them. This CDR3 is 12 amino acids long. Germline CDR1 and CDR2: ENHRY and SYGVKD. Written as DNA, the CDR3 is TGTGCCATCAGTCCGGAGTCCTATGAAGCTTTCTTT. Translating it yields CAISPESYEAFF.

The chain couples TRBV6-5 to TRBJ1-1; D ambiguous. Germline CDR1 is MNHEY and CDR2 is SVGAGI. Trimming removed 6 bases from V and 1 base from J, with 12 bases in between. CDR3 length: 14 residues. This CDR3 reads CASRPVEGNTEAFF. CDR3 bases: TGTGCCAGCAGGCCTGTCGAGGGGAACACTGAAGCTTTCTTT.

The chain combines TRBV6-6 with TRBJ1-5; 10 nucleotides agree with TRBD1. CDR1 is MNHNY, CDR2 SVGAGI, per germline (reference sequence). CDR3 length: 16 residues. The V and J ends lost 2 bases and 0 bases, in that order; junction bases with no gene match: 1. The CDR3 sequence: CASSYGTGDSNQPQHF. Here the CDR3 DNA reads TGTGCCAGCAGTTACGGGACAGGGGATAGCAATCAGCCCCAGCATTTT.

V gene TRBV28 combines with J gene TRBJ2-7, with D uncertain. Trimming shortened V by 3 bases and J by 5 bases, and 11 bases separated the two germline ends. The CDR3 sequence is 13 residues long. CDR1 and CDR2 from the germline V gene are MDHEN and SYDVKM. The CDR3 nucleotides read TGTGCCAGCAGTTTGGAGAAACCCCACGAGCAGTACTTC. Translating gives CASSLEKPHEQYF.

CDR3 in amino acids: CASSGDNYNEQFF. The CDR3 region has the DNA TGTGCCAGCAGTGGGGACAACTACAATGAGCAGTTCTTC. V usage is TRBV2 and J usage is TRBJ2-1, with a weak D call TRBD1 (6 bases). Trimming cost V 4 bases and J 3 bases, with 7 bases left between them. This CDR3 comprises 13 residues. CDR1 is SNHLY, CDR2 FYNNEI, per germline.

The rearrangement uses TRBV7-2 and TRBJ2-5; 9 positions match TRBD1. The germline CDR1 and CDR2 sequences are SGHTA and FQGNSA. Trimming cost V 0 bases and J 8 bases; bases outside gene matches: 7. This CDR3 contains 15 residues. CDR3 protein: CASSLAGQGMSTQYF. CDR3 nucleotides: TGTGCCAGCAGCTTAGCGGGACAGGGTATGAGTACCCAGTACTTC.

The chain has TRBV4-3 and TRBJ1-1, with a weak D call TRBD1 (6 bases). The ends were cut back, 0 bases at V and 6 bases at J, with 14 bases in the middle. The germline CDR1 and CDR2 sequences are LGHNA and YSLEER. The CDR3 length is 15 residues. The CDR3 DNA follows: TGCGCCAGCAGCCAAGATCGGGGGGGCGCAGCTGAAGCTTTCTTT. Translation: CASSQDRGGAAEAFF.

This clone was observed a handful of times. The V gene is TRBV19, the J gene TRBJ2-2, with D perhaps matching TRBD2 (5 bases). Germline CDR1 and CDR2: LNHDA and SQIVND (reference sequence). The length of the CDR3 is 13 residues. V was shortened by 5 bases and J by 1 base, with 5 bases between the two germline ends. For the CDR3, the DNA is TGTGCCAGTAGTCGGGGGAACACCGGGGAGCTGTTTTTT. This encodes CASSRGNTGELFF.

The V gene is TRBV29-1, the J gene TRBJ2-3, with unresolved D. The CDR3 is 12 amino acids. The V end was cut by 3 bases, the J end by 1 base, with 5 bases between. Per germline, CDR1 SQVTM and CDR2 ANQGSEA. The CDR3: CSVDSGTDTQYF. The CDR3 DNA follows: TGCAGCGTTGATTCGGGCACAGATACGCAGTATTTT.

This rearrangement joins TRBV30 to TRBJ2-1; D gene ambiguous. This CDR3 is 14 amino acids long. Trimming shortened V by 2 bases and J by 3 bases, and 11 bases separated the two germline ends. Germline V CDR1 and CDR2: GTSNPN, SVGIG (reference sequence). In DNA form, the CDR3 reads TGTGCCTGGAGTAAATCTGGCGGCTACAATGAGCAGTTCTTC. Translating it yields CAWSKSGGYNEQFF.

This chain joins TRBV19 and TRBJ1-1, with D unresolved. V shed 6 bases and J shed 0 bases, with 5 bases lying between them. The CDR3 sequence is 12 residues long. Germline CDR1 LNHDA, CDR2 SQIVND (reference sequence). CDR3 sequence reads: CASSILNTEAFF. The CDR3, as DNA: TGTGCCAGTAGCATTTTGAACACTGAAGCTTTCTTT.

V usage is TRBV3-1 (or the pseudogene TRBV3-2) and J usage is TRBJ2-5; TRBD2 matches 11 bases. The CDR3 has 16 residues. Germline CDR1 reads LGHDT; CDR2 reads YNNKEL (reference sequence). The J segment lost 1 base and the V segment lost 1 base, leaving 2 bases of the junction unmatched. This chain's CDR3 is CASSQGLAGGQETQYF. CDR3 bases: TGTGCCAGCAGCCAAGGGCTAGCGGGGGGCCAAGAGACCCAGTACTTC.

The genes are TRBV5-1 and TRBJ2-7; 8 bases map to TRBD1. The V segment lost 4 bases and the J segment 4 bases; nucleotides outside the gene matches: 4. The V gene's germline CDR1 is SGHRS and CDR2 YFSETQ. The CDR3 covers 13 residues. The CDR3 region has the DNA TGCGCCAGCAGCCTTGGGACAGGATACGAGCAGTACTTC. Protein product: CASSLGTGYEQYF.

V is TRBV9 and J is TRBJ2-1, with D possibly TRBD2 on 5 matching bases. The CDR3 covers 16 residues. V lost 6 bases and J lost 12, with 28 bases in between. Germline V lookup: CDR1 SGDLS, CDR2 YYNGEE. CDR3 residues: CASTPGRGPPPSGQFF. DNA for the CDR3: TGTGCCAGCACCCCGGGGAGAGGGCCACCGCCCTCGGGGCAGTTCTTC.

The count of this clone is one. The J gene is TRBJ2-1, the V gene TRBV30; 7 nucleotides align to TRBD1. The CDR3 is 13 residues long. J was trimmed by 6 bases and V by 7 bases; bases with no gene match: 9. Germline V gene lookup returns CDR1 GTSNPN and CDR2 SVGIG (reference sequence). CDR3 nucleotides: TGTGCCTTAGGGACAGCCGTTTTCAATGAGCAGTTCTTC. Its translation: CALGTAVFNEQFF.

The V call is TRBV27, the J call TRBJ2-7, with 11 bases aligning to TRBD2. The CDR3 runs 15 residues. After removal of 2 bases from V and 3 bases from J, the junction contained 3 bases not matched to a gene. CDR1 is MNHEY and CDR2 is SMNVEV in the germline V gene (reference sequence). Here the CDR3 reads CASSLTSGRVYEQYF. DNA for the CDR3: TGTGCCAGCAGTTTAACTAGCGGGAGAGTCTACGAGCAGTACTTC.

This clone was picked up a small number of times. The genes are TRBV18 and TRBJ1-1, with TRBD1 as a possible D gene (5 bases). V lost 5 bases, J lost 3 bases, and 16 bases lay in between. The CDR3 is 15 amino acids. CDR1 KGHSH and CDR2 LQKENI come from the germline V gene. Here the CDR3 DNA reads TGTGCCAGCTCAGCTACCGGGGGGAGGGACACTGAAGCTTTCTTT. This translates into CASSATGGRDTEAFF.

The count of this clone is one. The CDR3 loop is CASSPGQGGPLNTEAFF. CDR3 DNA sequence: TGTGCCAGCAGCCCCGGACAGGGGGGGCCCTTGAACACTGAAGCTTTCTTT. The chain couples TRBV14 to TRBJ1-1, with 10 bases fitting TRBD1. With V trimmed by 4 bases and J by 0 bases, 8 bases remained unmatched. CDR1 is SGHDN, CDR2 FVKESK, per germline. This CDR3 has 17 amino acids.

J is TRBJ1-3 and V is TRBV4-3; no definite D call. Germline values: CDR1 LGHNA, CDR2 YSLEER. Trimming left V 0 bases short and J 0 bases short, with 3 bases between. The CDR3 runs to 14 residues. CDR3 DNA sequence: TGCGCCAGCAGCCAAGATTACTCTGGAAACACCATATATTTT. This codes for CASSQDYSGNTIYF.

The CDR3: CASSQVGTSYYNEQFF. In DNA form, the CDR3 reads TGTGCCAGCAGCCAAGTGGGGACAAGCTACTACAATGAGCAGTTCTTC. V usage is TRBV3-1 (or the pseudogene TRBV3-2) and J usage is TRBJ2-1; weak D call: TRBD1 (6 bases). Germline V lookup: CDR1 LGHDT, CDR2 YNNKEL (reference sequence). There are 16 residues in the CDR3. V was clipped by 1 base and J by 3 bases, with 13 bases between them.

The V call is TRBV4-2, the J call TRBJ2-7; 9 bases fit TRBD2. Germline CDR1 and CDR2: LGHNA and YNFKEQ. With 2 bases clipped from V and 3 bases from J, the junction kept 8 bases outside the gene matches. The CDR3 consists of 16 residues. In nucleotides, the CDR3 is TGTGCCAGCAGCCAACATAGCGGGGGTTCTTTCTACGAGCAGTACTTC. Protein: CASSQHSGGSFYEQYF.

The chain recombines TRBV5-1 with TRBJ2-7; 9 bases match TRBD2. The ends lost 4 bases at V and 4 bases at J; junction bases unmatched: 6. The CDR3 is 14 residues long. CDR1 SGHRS and CDR2 YFSETQ come from the germline V gene. CDR3 in DNA: TGCGCCAGCAGCGTGACTAGCGGAGCATACGAGCAGTACTTC. Protein sequence: CASSVTSGAYEQYF. The variable domain in full, with the rest retrieved from reference TRBV5-1 and TRBJ2-7, is KAGVTQTPRYLIKTRGQQVTLSCSPISGHRSVSWYQQTPGQGLQFLFEYFSETQRNKGNFPGRFSGRQFSNSRSEMNVSTLELGDSALYLCASSVTSGAYEQYFGPGTRLTVT.

The V gene is TRBV4-3, the J gene TRBJ2-7, with 7 bases matching TRBD2. The V and J ends lost 1 base and 6 bases, in that order; junction bases with no gene match: 9. Per germline, CDR1 LGHNA and CDR2 YSLEER. The CDR3 loop spans 15 amino acids. As DNA, the CDR3 is TGCGCCAGCAGCCAAGGAAGCGGGACCCTCCGCGAGCAGTACTTC. Translating gives CASSQGSGTLREQYF.